The next 18 T cell receptor beta chains were all read from a single sample in a study of lymphopenia after photon versus proton radiotherapy. The repertoire was sequenced with immunoSEQ multiplex PCR; TCRdb's copy has only in-frame clones and lacks some. The table includes approximately 65,000 clones, just over 90% detected once. The sequenced sample was peripheral blood, obtained from a patient treated with photon-based radiotherapy. The source of these receptors is a woman in her seventies with pancreatic cancer.

The chain uses TRBV18 and TRBJ2-5; the D gene is possibly TRBD1 (5 bases). The germline gives CDR1 KGHSH, CDR2 LQKENI. The CDR3 has 13 amino acids. Trimming removed 3 bases at V and 2 bases at J, with 7 bases between. The CDR3 DNA reads as TGTGCCAGCTCACCTAGACAGCAAGAGACCCAGTACTTC. Encoded protein: CASSPRQQETQYF.

This clone showed up just once. The chain couples TRBV11-2 to TRBJ2-4; 7 bases fit TRBD2. The CDR3 is made up of 14 amino acids. CDR1 and CDR2 (germline): SGHAT, FQNNGV. V dropped 7 bases and J dropped 10; count of bases not matched to a gene: 13. CDR3 bases: TGTGCCAGCACCCAAGGGAGGGCTATGGATATTCAGTACTTC. Protein product: CASTQGRAMDIQYF.

This clone was seen only once. The rearrangement uses TRBV28 and TRBJ2-7, with 8 bases matching TRBD2. This CDR3 spans 13 amino acids. With 6 bases clipped from V and 5 bases from J, the junction kept 6 bases outside the gene matches. Germline V gives CDR1 MDHEN, CDR2 SYDVKM. CDR3 region: CASRIAGMNEQYF. DNA of the CDR3: TGTGCCAGCAGAATAGCGGGAATGAACGAGCAGTACTTC.

This clone was counted between two and nine times. The chain uses TRBV18 and TRBJ2-7, with D perhaps matching TRBD2 (6 bases). This CDR3 contains 14 residues. CDR1 KGHSH and CDR2 LQKENI come from the germline V gene. Deletions cut 6 bases from V and 3 bases from J, with 15 bases between. CDR3 nucleotide sequence: TGTGCCAGCTCTCCCATGGGGGGAAACTACGAGCAGTACTTC. Protein: CASSPMGGNYEQYF.

The V call is TRBV30, the J call TRBJ1-2; weak D call: TRBD1 (6 bases). The V gene's germline CDR1 is GTSNPN and CDR2 SVGIG (reference sequence). V dropped 2 bases and J dropped 7 bases, with 17 bases sitting between them. The CDR3 is 14 amino acids. In nucleotides, the CDR3 is TGTGCCTGGAGTCATTTGGGGGGCGCCACTGGCTACACCTTC. Its protein is CAWSHLGGATGYTF. The variable domain in full, completed from reference TRBV30 and TRBJ1-2, reads SQTIHQWPATLVQPVGSPLSLECTVEGTSNPNLYWYRQAAGRGLQLLFYSVGIGQISSEVPQNLSASRPQDRQFILSSKKLLLSDSGFYLCAWSHLGGATGYTFGSGTRLTVV.

The gene calls are TRBV5-6 and TRBJ2-3; either TRBD1 or TRBD2 may fit D (5 bases each). The CDR3 contains 15 residues. CDR1 SGHDT and CDR2 YYEEEE come from the germline V gene. Trimming stripped 0 bases from V and 4 bases from J, with 12 bases between. The CDR3 protein is CASSLAFQGADTQYF. The CDR3 DNA follows: TGTGCCAGCAGCTTGGCCTTCCAGGGAGCAGATACGCAGTATTTT. The whole variable domain, filled in from reference TRBV5-6 and TRBJ2-3, reads DAGVTQSPTHLIKTRGQQVTLRCSPKSGHDTVSWYQQALGQGPQFIFQYYEEEERQRGNFPDRFSGHQFPNYSSELNVNALLLGDSALYLCASSLAFQGADTQYFGPGTRLTVL.

V and J are TRBV2 and TRBJ1-2, with D hard to call. This CDR3 is built from 13 residues. Deletions cut 6 bases from V and 0 bases from J, with 8 bases between. CDR1 SNHLY and CDR2 FYNNEI come from the germline V gene. The CDR3 DNA is TGTGCCAGCAGCGACCAAACTAACTATGGCTACACCTTC. This codes for CASSDQTNYGYTF. Full variable domain (remainder filled in from reference TRBV2 and TRBJ1-2): EPEVTQTPSHQVTQMGQEVILRCVPISNHLYFYWYRQILGQKVEFLVSFYNNEISEKSEIFDDQFSVERPDGSNFTLKIRSTKLEDSAMYFCASSDQTNYGYTFGSGTRLTVV.

The gene calls are TRBV19 and TRBJ2-6; 11 nucleotides agree with TRBD2. Germline V CDR1 and CDR2: LNHDA, SQIVND (reference sequence). The CDR3 runs 18 residues. Trimming removed 4 bases from V and 1 base from J; junction bases left unmatched: 6. This CDR3 reads CASSNILAGDSGANVLTF. In DNA, the CDR3 is TGTGCCAGTAGTAATATACTAGCGGGAGATTCTGGGGCCAACGTCCTGACTTTC.

The chain carries TRBV10-3 and TRBJ1-4, with 8 bases lining up with TRBD1. V was clipped by 10 bases and J by 4 bases; unmatched bases: 11. The CDR3 has 15 residues. The germline CDR1 and CDR2 sequences are ENHRY and SYGVKD. The CDR3 reads CATSPRTGLNEKLFF. The DNA of the CDR3 is TGTGCCACCTCTCCCCGGACAGGGCTTAATGAAAAACTGTTTTTT.

This clone was recorded only once. The J gene is TRBJ2-2, the V gene TRBV10-3, with 7 bases lining up with TRBD2. J was trimmed by 1 base and V by 4 bases; bases with no gene match: 3. CDR1 ENHRY and CDR2 SYGVKD come from the germline V gene. The CDR3 is made up of 15 amino acids. CDR3 amino acids: CAISVSSGNTGELFF. The CDR3 coding sequence is TGTGCCATCAGTGTTTCTAGCGGGAACACCGGGGAGCTGTTTTTT.

The gene calls are TRBV18 and TRBJ2-3; the match to TRBD2 covers 14 bases. V was clipped by 5 bases and J by 3 bases; unmatched bases: 4. The germline gives CDR1 KGHSH, CDR2 LQKENI. The CDR3 is made up of 16 amino acids. CDR3 nucleotide sequence: TGTGCCAGCTCAGCGGGACTAGCGGGAGTAACAGATACGCAGTATTTT. It translates to CASSAGLAGVTDTQYF.

This clone appeared once. J is TRBJ2-3 and V is TRBV6-6; D is undetermined. Trimming removed 6 bases at V and 4 bases at J, with 11 bases between. Germline CDR1 MNHNY, CDR2 SVGAGI (reference sequence). There are 13 residues in the CDR3. The CDR3 reads CASRRRFADTQYF. The CDR3 DNA follows: TGTGCCAGCAGGCGTAGGTTTGCAGATACGCAGTATTTT.

This chain uses TRBV27 with TRBJ2-7, with D hard to call. The V and J ends lost 0 bases and 6 bases respectively, with 12 bases between them. The CDR3 spans 14 residues. Germline V gene sequence: CDR1 MNHEY, CDR2 SMNVEV (reference sequence). The CDR3 loop is CASSLSRAIGEQYF. The CDR3 DNA reads as TGTGCCAGCAGTTTATCTAGGGCCATAGGCGAGCAGTACTTC.

This sequence joins TRBV19 and TRBJ2-7; 14 nucleotides match TRBD2. Trimming took 4 bases from V and 3 from J; bases not matched to a gene: 2. CDR3 length: 15 amino acids. Per the germline V gene, CDR1 is LNHDA and CDR2 is SQIVND (reference sequence). Here the CDR3 reads CASSTGLAGDYEQYF. Here the CDR3 DNA reads TGTGCCAGTAGTACGGGACTAGCGGGAGACTACGAGCAGTACTTC.

The V and J genes are TRBV5-4 and TRBJ2-7, with D unresolved. Trimming left V 4 bases short and J 6 bases short, with 8 bases between. The germline CDR1 and CDR2 sequences are SGHNT and YYREEE (reference sequence). CDR3 length: 11 residues. CDR3 residues: CASSLDGEQYF. The CDR3 DNA reads TGTGCCAGCAGCCTGGACGGCGAGCAGTACTTC.

The V and J genes are TRBV5-1 and TRBJ1-4; D is possibly TRBD1 (5 bases). Germline CDR1 reads SGHRS; CDR2 reads YFSETQ. The V end was cut by 0 bases, the J end by 3 bases, with 9 bases between. The CDR3 has 15 amino acids. The CDR3 bases are TGCGCCAGCAGCTTGGGCGGGACGGCTAATGAAAAACTGTTTTTT. Residues: CASSLGGTANEKLFF.

This clone occurred once. CDR3 in DNA: TGTGCCAGCAGCCAAGATCTCTCCGGGGTTGGTGAGCAGTTCTTC. This codes for CASSQDLSGVGEQFF. The J gene is TRBJ2-1, the V gene TRBV4-2; perhaps TRBD2 as D (5 bases). CDR3 size: 15 residues. Trimming took off 0 bases at V and 9 bases at J, with 15 bases between the two ends. The germline V gene has CDR1 LGHNA and CDR2 YNFKEQ.

The chain links TRBV4-1 to TRBJ1-5, with 10 bases aligning to TRBD1. V was clipped by 4 bases and J by 5 bases; unmatched bases: 5. CDR1 is MGHRA and CDR2 is YSYEKL in the germline V gene. CDR3 length: 15 amino acids. The CDR3 nucleotides are TGCGCCAGCAGCCGAGGGACAGGGGAGGATCAGCCCCAGCATTTT. Its protein is CASSRGTGEDQPQHF.